Here is one TCR beta chain with its context. The antigen is unknown. The sample originates from a study of T-cell memory formation after mild COVID-19. Findings and limits, study-wide: Clones contracting over day 15 to 85 were CD4/CD8 balanced, with later expanders leaning CD4+.

TCRdb re-derived calls from the 5' RACE reads in MiXCR, one entry per CDR3 protein. The data hold more than 450,000 distinct CDR3 sequences, with more than 15% observed a single time. The germline CDR1 and CDR2 sequences are LNHDA and SQIVND (reference sequence). Trimming took 5 bases from V and 5 from J, leaving 16 bases between them. This CDR3 region has 15 residues. Sequences were obtained from PBMCs or a T cell subset sorted from them (not recorded which). The sequence came from an adult woman who had mild COVID-19 (a few samples of this study predate the infection). Cell type and time point are not known. The V gene is TRBV19, the J gene TRBJ2-1; tentative D call: TRBD1 (5 bases). The CDR3 reads CASSGHPGGDNEQFF. CDR3 in DNA: TGTGCCAGTAGTGGACACCCTGGCGGCGACAATGAGCAGTTCTTC.